A single sample gave rise to the 24 T cell receptor beta chains below, sequenced in a study of regulatory T cells in long-lasting Graves disease. The TCR beta library used iRepertoire HTBI primers with Arm-PCR amplification of CDR3. TCRdb ran MiXCR on the multiplex PCR reads and lists one entry per CDR3 protein. The table shows around 470,000 distinct CDR3 sequences, with around 15% occurring only once. The time point is: newly diagnosed GD, antithyroid drugs for less than 3 months. PBMC RNA served as the TCR library source. The same data also went into a second study, on T cells in Graves' hyperthyroidism and ophthalmopathy.

The source was peripheral blood mononuclear cells (PBMCs), collected at new diagnosis, from a patient treated with antithyroid drugs. The receptors come from a woman aged 50 to 60 with Graves disease.

This clonotype was observed at least ten times. The rearrangement uses TRBV24-1 and TRBJ2-2; 9 bases are shared with TRBD2. Germline V gives CDR1 KGHDR, CDR2 SFDVKD. CDR3 length: 14 amino acids. Trimming took 10 bases from V and 3 from J; bases not matched to a gene: 5. The chain's CDR3 is CATSGTSYTGELFF. CDR3 nucleotide sequence: TGTGCCACTTCCGGGACTAGCTACACCGGGGAGCTGTTTTTT.

V is TRBV29-1 and J is TRBJ2-5, with 12 positions matching TRBD2. V lost 0 bases and J lost 5; bases outside the gene matches: 10. This CDR3 has 17 residues. Germline loops: CDR1 SQVTM, CDR2 ANQGSEA. CDR3 bases: TGCAGCGTTGAAGATCGGACTAGCGGGATCGCCGGGGAGACCCAGTACTTC. Its translation: CSVEDRTSGIAGETQYF.

This clonotype was counted many times. This rearrangement joins TRBV28 to TRBJ1-2; no clear D gene. This CDR3 spans 14 amino acids. V dropped 3 bases and J dropped 3 bases, with 11 bases sitting between them. Per the germline V gene, CDR1 is MDHEN and CDR2 is SYDVKM. The CDR3 protein is CASSFDGLDYGYTF. CDR3 in DNA: TGTGCCAGCAGTTTCGACGGGTTGGACTATGGCTACACCTTC.

This clonotype showed up many times. The CDR3 DNA is TGTGCCAGCAGAAAAAGGTTCTCTGGGGCCAACGTCCTGACTTTC. It specifies CASRKRFSGANVLTF. The genes are TRBV2 and TRBJ2-6; D not certain. Deletions cut 6 bases from V and 0 bases from J, with 9 bases between. The CDR3 has 15 amino acids. Germline lookup yields CDR1 SNHLY and CDR2 FYNNEI.

This clonotype came up a few times. The V gene is TRBV6-2 or TRBV6-3, the J gene TRBJ1-1; D is uncertain. This CDR3 region has 14 residues. Germline values: CDR1 MNHEY, CDR2 SVGEGT. Trimming cost V 6 bases and J 1 base, with 12 bases left between them. This chain's CDR3 is CASSMVWGNTEAFF. CDR3 sequence (DNA): TGTGCCAGCAGCATGGTTTGGGGGAACACTGAAGCTTTCTTT.

This clonotype was seen at least ten times. The chain joins TRBV28 to TRBJ2-1, with D maybe TRBD2 (6 bases). CDR1 MDHEN and CDR2 SYDVKM come from the germline V gene. The CDR3 sequence is 14 residues long. V lost 7 bases, J lost 8 bases, and 18 bases lay in between. CDR3 nucleotide sequence: TGTGCCAGCATATCGGCGGGAATAGCTTATGAGCAGTTCTTC. This gives the protein CASISAGIAYEQFF.

This clonotype was picked up many times. The chain's CDR3 is CASSRGEWGSGNTIYF. Here the CDR3 DNA reads TGTGCCAGCAGCCGAGGCGAATGGGGCTCTGGAAACACCATATATTTT. The chain carries TRBV7-9 and TRBJ1-3; D is unresolved. The V gene lost 5 bases and the J gene lost 0 bases, with 14 bases spanning the gap. The CDR3 runs 16 residues. The germline V gene encodes CDR1 SEHNR and CDR2 FQNEAQ (reference sequence).

The chain combines TRBV20-1 with TRBJ2-1, with 9 positions matching TRBD2. V lost 0 bases to trimming and J lost 5 bases; unmatched junction nucleotides: 5. This CDR3 has 15 residues. CDR1 DFQATT and CDR2 SNEGSKA come from the germline V gene (reference sequence). CDR3 in amino acids: CSARDQTSGHNEQFF. The CDR3 bases are TGCAGTGCTAGAGACCAGACTAGCGGCCACAATGAGCAGTTCTTC.

This clonotype was seen many times. The chain combines TRBV3-1 with TRBJ2-7, with 8 bases that match TRBD2. The germline V gene encodes CDR1 LGHDT and CDR2 YNNKEL (reference sequence). This CDR3 has 15 amino acids. V was pared by 4 bases and J by 5 bases, with 10 bases of the junction left unmatched. The CDR3 DNA follows: TGTGCCAGCAGCCGATCCGGGACTAGAGGGCACGAGCAGTACTTC. It is translated as CASSRSGTRGHEQYF.

In this sample, this clonotype turned up many times. The gene calls are TRBV7-2 and TRBJ1-5; no definite D call. Trimming pared 1 base from V and 5 bases from J, leaving 9 bases between. The CDR3 has 14 amino acids. The V gene's germline CDR1 is SGHTA and CDR2 FQGNSA. CDR3 sequence (DNA): TGTGCCAGCAGCTTAGAGGCAGTGGATCAGCCCCAGCATTTT. Translated: CASSLEAVDQPQHF.

This clonotype was detected once. The chain joins TRBV30 to TRBJ2-7, with D possibly matching TRBD2 (6 bases). This CDR3 is 13 amino acids long. V lost 5 bases to trimming and J lost 0 bases, with 11 bases between them. Per the germline V gene, CDR1 is GTSNPN and CDR2 is SVGIG (reference sequence). The CDR3 coding sequence is TGTGCCTGGTCCCAGACTAGCTCCTACGAGCAGTACTTC. It codes for CAWSQTSSYEQYF. Drawing the rest from reference TRBV30 and TRBJ2-7, the complete variable domain is SQTIHQWPATLVQPVGSPLSLECTVEGTSNPNLYWYRQAAGRGLQLLFYSVGIGQISSEVPQNLSASRPQDRQFILSSKKLLLSDSGFYLCAWSQTSSYEQYFGPGTRLTVT.

This clonotype was counted a few times. This chain connects TRBV5-5 to TRBJ1-5; 9 bases map to TRBD1. Germline V gives CDR1 SGHKS, CDR2 YYEKEE (reference sequence). The CDR3 has 15 amino acids. J gave up 6 bases and V 4 bases, and 8 bases lay outside the gene matches. The DNA for the CDR3 is TGTGCCAGCAGCAAAACAGGGGGCGGGCGTCAGCCCCAGCATTTT. Translated, it gives CASSKTGGGRQPQHF. The full variable domain, with the rest looked up from reference TRBV5-5 and TRBJ1-5, is DAGVTQSPTHLIKTRGQQVTLRCSPISGHKSVSWYQQVLGQGPQFIFQYYEKEERGRGNFPDRFSARQFPNYSSELNVNALLLGDSALYLCASSKTGGGRQPQHFGDGTRLSIL.

This chain links TRBV28 with TRBJ2-1, with 11 bases aligning to TRBD2. In germline, CDR1 is MDHEN, CDR2 SYDVKM. This CDR3 is built from 16 residues. J gave up 0 bases and V 3 bases, and 1 base lay outside the gene matches. The CDR3 spells CASSLTSGASYNEQFF. CDR3 bases: TGTGCCAGCAGTTTGACTAGCGGGGCCTCCTACAATGAGCAGTTCTTC.

There are many counts of this clonotype. This chain uses TRBV28 with TRBJ2-3, with 10 bases fitting TRBD2. Germline CDR1 is MDHEN and CDR2 is SYDVKM. This CDR3 has 15 residues. V gave up 6 bases and J gave up 5 bases; unmatched junction bases: 8. The CDR3 spells CASSQAGGLGDTQYF. As DNA, the CDR3 is TGTGCCAGCAGCCAAGCGGGAGGGTTAGGAGATACGCAGTATTTT. Looking up the rest from reference TRBV28 and TRBJ2-3 gives the full variable domain: DVKVTQSSRYLVKRTGEKVFLECVQDMDHENMFWYRQDPGLGLRLIYFSYDVKMKEKGDIPEGYSVSREKKERFSLILESASTNQTSMYLCASSQAGGLGDTQYFGPGTRLTVL.

The V gene is TRBV20-1, the J gene TRBJ2-1; TRBD2 matches at 9 bases. The CDR3 covers 15 residues. V lost 3 bases, J lost 5 bases, and 8 bases stayed unmatched. From germline, CDR1 is DFQATT and CDR2 SNEGSKA (reference sequence). This CDR3 is CSARQSGRPNNEQFF. DNA for the CDR3: TGCAGTGCTAGGCAAAGCGGGAGGCCCAACAATGAGCAGTTCTTC.

The chain links TRBV20-1 to TRBJ1-3; 7 nucleotides match TRBD1. The CDR3 totals 14 residues. Per the germline V gene, CDR1 is DFQATT and CDR2 is SNEGSKA (reference sequence). The junction had 10 bases not matched to a gene; V was cut back by 6 bases and J by 5 bases. The CDR3 region is CSARQGGYRNTIYF. The CDR3, as DNA: TGCAGTGCCAGACAGGGCGGTTATCGAAACACCATATATTTT.

The sample holds a few counts of this clonotype. This rearrangement joins TRBV24-1 to TRBJ2-2, with 7 bases that match TRBD1. This CDR3 contains 17 residues. Germline values: CDR1 KGHDR, CDR2 SFDVKD. V shed 7 bases and J 0 bases; nucleotides not matched to a gene: 10. CDR3 sequence (DNA): TGTGCCACCAGCAACCCAGGGGGAAGGGCGAACACCGGGGAGCTGTTTTTT. Translating it yields CATSNPGGRANTGELFF.

This chain uses TRBV4-1 with TRBJ2-7; D gene unclear. V was trimmed by 1 base and J by 2 bases, leaving 12 bases between them. The CDR3 loop spans 15 amino acids. Germline V gene sequence: CDR1 MGHRA, CDR2 YSYEKL. As DNA, the CDR3 is TGCGCCAGCAGCCAAGGAGGTGATATTACCTACGAGCAGTACTTC. Its translation is CASSQGGDITYEQYF.

The table lists this clonotype with a few counts. This chain joins TRBV7-9 and TRBJ2-5; D is tentatively TRBD1 or TRBD2 (5 bases each). The CDR3 extends over 14 amino acids. Trimming took off 4 bases at V and 4 bases at J, with 13 bases between the two ends. The germline CDR1 and CDR2 sequences are SEHNR and FQNEAQ (reference sequence). The CDR3 coding sequence is TGTGCCAGCAGCTCCGTTTCGAGGGGAGAGACCCAGTACTTC. Protein: CASSSVSRGETQYF.

This clonotype was seen ten or more times. CDR3 in DNA: TGTGCCACCTCGCCGCTAGCGGGTCCCGGGGAGCTGTTTTTT. Translated, it gives CATSPLAGPGELFF. The chain uses TRBV27 and TRBJ2-2, with TRBD2 matching 8 bases. Germline assignment: CDR1 MNHEY and CDR2 SMNVEV (reference sequence). V was clipped by 10 bases and J by 6 bases; unmatched bases: 10. There are 14 residues in the CDR3.

This clonotype has a count of ten or more. In DNA form, the CDR3 reads TGTGCCAGCAGCTTGCAGTTAAGCTCCTACAATGAGCAGTTCTTC. Residues: CASSLQLSSYNEQFF. J is TRBJ2-1 and V is TRBV5-8; D not certain. V gave up 1 base and J gave up 0 bases, with 8 bases separating them. Germline CDR1 and CDR2: SGHTS and YDEGEE. The CDR3 covers 15 residues.

This clonotype has a count of ten or more. The chain couples TRBV28 to TRBJ2-1; the match to TRBD2 covers 10 bases. Trimming at V came to 7 bases and at J to 6 bases, leaving 6 bases not matched to a gene. The CDR3 has 14 amino acids. CDR1 MDHEN and CDR2 SYDVKM come from the germline V gene. The CDR3 is CASTVSGRINEQFF. CDR3 nucleotide sequence: TGTGCCAGCACCGTTAGCGGGAGGATCAATGAGCAGTTCTTC.

This clonotype was seen a few times. This sequence joins TRBV6-7 and TRBJ2-3; D is ambiguous. TRBV6-7 is an ORF; its function is uncertain. The CDR3 covers 18 residues. V dropped 4 bases and J dropped 0 bases, with 20 bases sitting between them. In DNA, the CDR3 is TGTGCCAGCAGTTTCCGACCTAAGATGAACCACAGCACAGATACGCAGTATTTT. Its translation: CASSFRPKMNHSTDTQYF.

This chain uses TRBV4-1 with TRBJ2-2; possibly TRBD2 for D (6 bases). There are 14 residues in the CDR3. V was trimmed by 4 bases and J by 7 bases, leaving 13 bases between them. Germline loops: CDR1 MGHRA, CDR2 YSYEKL. The CDR3 region has the DNA TGCGCCAGCAGCCTCCAACCGGAGGGCGGGGAGCTGTTTTTT. It encodes CASSLQPEGGELFF.